The 5 T cell receptor beta chains listed next were all sequenced from one sample in a study of blood T cell repertoires in COVID-19. The method was immunoSEQ multiplex PCR; TCRdb's version includes in-frame clones alone and lacks a portion of them. Here the sample spans 170,000 or so clones, roughly 89% being singletons. Material: peripheral blood. The receptors stem from a woman under 30 who had recovered from COVID-19.

The V gene is TRBV7-2, the J gene TRBJ2-7, with a weak D call TRBD1 (6 bases). CDR3 length equals 14 residues. CDR1 is SGHTA and CDR2 is FQGNSA in the germline V gene. V dropped 4 bases and J dropped 0 bases, with 10 bases sitting between them. The CDR3 sequence: CASSSNRASYEQYF. CDR3 coding DNA: TGTGCCAGCAGCTCCAACAGGGCCTCCTACGAGCAGTACTTC. Full variable domain (outside the CDR3, taken from reference TRBV7-2 and TRBJ2-7): GAGVSQSPSNKVTEKGKDVELRCDPISGHTALYWYRQSLGQGLEFLIYFQGNSAPDKSGLPSDRFSAERTGGSVSTLTIQRTQQEDSAVYLCASSSNRASYEQYFGPGTRLTVT.

The chain uses TRBV29-1 and TRBJ1-4; weak D call: TRBD1 (5 bases). V lost 7 bases and J lost 7, with 19 bases in between. In germline, CDR1 is SQVTM, CDR2 ANQGSEA. The CDR3 contains 14 residues. The CDR3 loop is CSARGDRGGEKLFF. Here the CDR3 DNA reads TGCAGCGCCCGGGGGGACCGGGGGGGTGAAAAACTGTTTTTT.

V and J are TRBV5-5 and TRBJ2-7; 8 bases agree with TRBD1. Trimming cost V 7 bases and J 6 bases; bases outside gene matches: 15. Germline V gives CDR1 SGHKS, CDR2 YYEKEE (reference sequence). The CDR3 consists of 15 residues. CDR3 nucleotides: TGTGCCAGCGGACAGGGTACCCGGGTCTCTCGCGAGCAGTACGTC. Translated, it gives CASGQGTRVSREQYV.

This clone was counted a single time. The chain carries TRBV6-1 and TRBJ1-2, with no clear D. This CDR3 has 16 amino acids. V shed 0 bases and J shed 6 bases, with 17 bases lying between them. The germline CDR1 and CDR2 sequences are MNHNS and SASEGT. The CDR3: CASSEAVYVHLHGYTF. The CDR3 nucleotides are TGTGCCAGCAGTGAAGCAGTTTACGTACATCTCCATGGCTACACCTTC.

The J gene is TRBJ1-2, the V gene TRBV6-5, with 9 bases fitting TRBD1. J gave up 8 bases and V 8 bases, and 12 bases lay outside the gene matches. Germline CDR1 is MNHEY and CDR2 is SVGAGI. The CDR3 extends over 14 amino acids. Here the CDR3 reads CASRTYGTGHGYTF. The CDR3 nucleotides read TGTGCCAGCCGAACTTACGGGACAGGGCACGGCTACACCTTC.